Listed here are 9 T cell receptor beta chains from one sample, sequenced in a study of regulatory T cells in long-lasting Graves disease. Time point in this sample: newly diagnosed GD, antithyroid drugs for less than 3 months. Researchers made the TCR library from RNA that was extracted from PBMCs. The authors built TCR beta libraries using iRepertoire HTBI primers and Arm-PCR of CDR3 regions. One entry per CDR3 protein, called by TCRdb with MiXCR from the multiplex PCR reads. The data hold roughly 410,000 distinct CDR3 sequences, with about 15% observed a single time. These same records also appear under a second study, on T cells in Graves' hyperthyroidism and ophthalmopathy.

Sequencing used peripheral blood mononuclear cells (PBMCs), obtained at new diagnosis, from a patient treated with antithyroid drugs. The receptors shown here come from a woman aged 40 to 50 with Graves disease.

This clonotype occurred many times. V is TRBV28 and J is TRBJ1-2; D is possibly TRBD1 (5 bases). Germline loops: CDR1 MDHEN, CDR2 SYDVKM. V was pared by 5 bases and J by 2 bases, with 9 bases between. This CDR3 spans 13 amino acids. CDR3 loop: CASSVGVNYGYTF. The CDR3 coding sequence is TGTGCCAGCAGTGTGGGGGTGAACTATGGCTACACCTTC.

There are many counts of this clonotype. The rearrangement uses TRBV28 and TRBJ2-7; the match to TRBD2 covers 9 bases. CDR1 and CDR2 from the germline V gene are MDHEN and SYDVKM. The V segment lost 3 bases and the J segment 2 bases; nucleotides outside the gene matches: 2. The CDR3 consists of 14 residues. As DNA, the CDR3 is TGTGCCAGCAGTTTCCTAGCGGGAACCTACGAGCAGTACTTC. Residues: CASSFLAGTYEQYF.

This clonotype was counted a few times. This chain joins TRBV9 and TRBJ1-6, with 7 bases that match TRBD1. The CDR3 is 15 amino acids. V was pared by 3 bases and J by 5 bases, with 5 bases of the junction left unmatched. Germline-derived CDR1 and CDR2 are SGDLS and YYNGEE. CDR3 nucleotide sequence: TGTGCCAGCAGCGGCCGGACAGGCAATAATTCACCCCTCCACTTT. Its translation: CASSGRTGNNSPLHF.

In its sample, this clonotype was seen many times. The chain employs TRBV9 and TRBJ2-3, with no clear D. Germline V gene data show CDR1 as SGDLS and CDR2 as YYNGEE. V gave up 0 bases and J gave up 5 bases, with 13 bases separating them. This CDR3 is built from 15 residues. This CDR3 reads CASSVGISSGDTQYF. DNA for the CDR3: TGTGCCAGCAGCGTAGGGATTAGTTCCGGAGATACGCAGTATTTT.

The chain links TRBV20-1 to TRBJ2-1; 8 nucleotides align to TRBD2. Germline loops: CDR1 DFQATT, CDR2 SNEGSKA (reference sequence). CDR3 length equals 13 residues. Trimming removed 6 bases from V and 2 bases from J; junction bases left unmatched: 3. The CDR3 spells CSAAGVAYNEQFF. The CDR3 DNA reads TGCAGTGCAGCGGGAGTTGCCTACAATGAGCAGTTCTTC.

This clonotype was seen repeatedly, ten times or more. The genes are TRBV24-1 and TRBJ2-5; D uncertain. The germline V and J ends were trimmed by 7 bases and 3 bases, with 8 bases remaining between them. Germline V lookup: CDR1 KGHDR, CDR2 SFDVKD. There are 12 residues in the CDR3. In DNA, the CDR3 is TGTGCCACCAGGGGAATAAAAGAGACCCAGTACTTC. Residues: CATRGIKETQYF.

This clonotype was seen ten or more times. The chain uses TRBV20-1 and TRBJ2-1, with D uncertain. V gave up 5 bases and J gave up 4 bases, with 9 bases separating them. The CDR3 loop spans 12 amino acids. CDR1 is DFQATT and CDR2 is SNEGSKA in the germline V gene (reference sequence). The CDR3 protein is CSAETDYNEQFF. CDR3 nucleotides: TGCAGTGCTGAAACAGATTACAATGAGCAGTTCTTC.

The table lists this clonotype with a few counts. The chain uses TRBV19 and TRBJ2-1; D is unresolved. The germline V gene encodes CDR1 LNHDA and CDR2 SQIVND (reference sequence). The CDR3 has 13 amino acids. V lost 7 bases to trimming and J lost 3 bases, with 10 bases between them. The CDR3 DNA follows: TGTGCCAGTACCTCCGACGGCTACAATGAGCAGTTCTTC. Translating gives CASTSDGYNEQFF.

This clonotype showed up many times. The chain carries TRBV6-5 and TRBJ1-1; 8 nucleotides match TRBD1. Germline CDR1 and CDR2: MNHEY and SVGAGI. The CDR3 spans 14 residues. J gave up 5 bases and V 4 bases, and 6 bases lay outside the gene matches. In DNA, the CDR3 is TGTGCCAGCAGTTTGACAGGGGATCGGACTGAAGCTTTCTTT. This sequence encodes CASSLTGDRTEAFF.